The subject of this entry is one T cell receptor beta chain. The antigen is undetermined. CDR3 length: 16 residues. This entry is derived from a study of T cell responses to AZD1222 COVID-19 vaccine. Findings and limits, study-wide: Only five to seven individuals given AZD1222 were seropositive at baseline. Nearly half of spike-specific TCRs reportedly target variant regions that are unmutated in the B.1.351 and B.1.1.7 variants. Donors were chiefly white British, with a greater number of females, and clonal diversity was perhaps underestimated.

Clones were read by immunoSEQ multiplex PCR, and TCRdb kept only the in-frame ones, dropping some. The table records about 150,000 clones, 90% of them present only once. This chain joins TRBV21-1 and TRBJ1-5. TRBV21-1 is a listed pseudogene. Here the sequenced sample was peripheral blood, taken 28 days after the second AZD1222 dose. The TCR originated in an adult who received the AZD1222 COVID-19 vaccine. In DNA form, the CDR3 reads TGTGCCAGCAGCCTTCAAGGGGAGAGGGAAAATCAGCCCCAGCATTTT. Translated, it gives CASSLQGERENQPQHF.